These 17 T cell receptor beta chains were all obtained from the same sample, sequenced in a study of T cells expressing NK-cell markers. TCRdb reprocessed the 5' RACE reads and reports one entry per CDR3 protein, with no DNA. Its listing shows 200,000 to 300,000 distinct CDR3 sequences. Sequencing was done on a sample of blood T cells: a sorted CD56 or NKG2C T cell subset, CD4+ or CD8+ T cells, or bulk PBMC T cells (not recorded which). The receptors derive from a woman between 18 and 70 years old in good health.

This chain uses TRBV6-1 with TRBJ2-2; TCRdb lists TRBD1, though no DNA is available to test this call. Germline V gene sequence: CDR1 MNHNS, CDR2 SASEGT. The CDR3 totals 15 residues. The CDR3 region is CASSRQGDYGGELFF.

The chain carries TRBV7-9 and TRBJ2-7; TCRdb's D gene call, TRBD1, goes unchecked for lack of DNA. In germline, CDR1 is SEHNR, CDR2 FQNEAQ (reference sequence). CDR3 length equals 17 residues. The CDR3 region is CASSQTLAGGIPYEQYF.

The J gene is TRBJ2-3, the V gene TRBV18; there is no DNA to check the TCRdb D call of TRBD1. Germline V CDR1 and CDR2: KGHSH, LQKENI. The CDR3 spans 15 residues. CDR3 residues: CASSPIAGGTDTQYF.

J is TRBJ2-3 and V is TRBV19; absent DNA, TCRdb's TRBD1 call cannot be checked. From germline, CDR1 is LNHDA and CDR2 SQIVND (reference sequence). This CDR3 comprises 14 residues. This CDR3 is CASMERGRTDTQYF.

The chain has TRBV14 and TRBJ1-2; TCRdb names TRBD1, which stays unverified in the absence of DNA. The V gene's germline CDR1 is SGHDN and CDR2 FVKESK. The CDR3 loop spans 14 amino acids. The chain's CDR3 is CASSEEGVGGGYTF.

V and J are TRBV14 and TRBJ2-1; TCRdb reports TRBD2, a call that lacks DNA to check it against. The CDR3 contains 16 residues. From germline, CDR1 is SGHDN and CDR2 FVKESK. The CDR3 loop reads CASSPGTSPLYNEQFF.

The CDR3 is CASSTQGQANNSPLHF. The chain combines TRBV18 with TRBJ1-6; there is no DNA to check the TCRdb D call of TRBD1. The CDR3 runs to 16 residues. Germline assignment: CDR1 KGHSH and CDR2 LQKENI.

This rearrangement joins TRBV5-1 to TRBJ2-1; there is no DNA to check the TCRdb D call of TRBD2. Germline CDR1 SGHRS, CDR2 YFSETQ. The CDR3 has 16 residues. The CDR3: CASSSGLQVAYNEQFF.

The J gene is TRBJ2-1, the V gene TRBV20-1. The length of the CDR3 is 11 residues. Per germline, CDR1 DFQATT and CDR2 SNEGSKA (reference sequence). The CDR3 reads CSAGGIYEQFF.

The V gene is TRBV12-3 or TRBV12-4, the J gene TRBJ1-5; without DNA, the TCRdb call of TRBD1 cannot be checked. The CDR3 spans 15 residues. Here the CDR3 reads CASSPRGRSNQPQHF.

V usage is TRBV7-2 and J usage is TRBJ2-5; the D call from TCRdb, TRBD2, cannot be confirmed without DNA. Germline-derived CDR1 and CDR2 are SGHTA and FQGNSA. The CDR3 is 14 residues long. CDR3 loop: CASAAASTQETQYF.

This chain links TRBV28 with TRBJ2-5; TCRdb lists TRBD2, though no DNA is available to test this call. Germline V gene lookup returns CDR1 MDHEN and CDR2 SYDVKM. CDR3 size: 13 residues. This CDR3 reads CASKLGAPETQYF.

The chain's CDR3 is CASSLRDSYEQYF. This rearrangement joins TRBV27 to TRBJ2-7; TCRdb's D gene call, TRBD1, goes unchecked for lack of DNA. CDR1 and CDR2 from the germline V gene are MNHEY and SMNVEV (reference sequence). The CDR3 length is 13 residues.

The rearrangement joins TRBV12-3 or TRBV12-4 to TRBJ2-1; the TRBD1 assignment by TCRdb is unverifiable without DNA. This CDR3 is built from 16 residues. CDR3 sequence reads: CASSPLTENSYNEQFF.

This rearrangement joins TRBV19 to TRBJ2-3; absent DNA, TCRdb's TRBD2 call cannot be checked. Germline-derived CDR1 and CDR2 are LNHDA and SQIVND (reference sequence). The CDR3 contains 17 residues. CDR3: CASSTRTSGTPTDTQYF.

This chain uses TRBV7-2 with TRBJ2-3; TCRdb's D gene call, TRBD2, goes unchecked for lack of DNA. The CDR3 runs 13 residues. Germline CDR1 is SGHTA and CDR2 is FQGNSA. The CDR3 is CAKSGRALDTQYF.

The chain recombines TRBV7-2 with TRBJ2-1; the D call from TCRdb, TRBD1, cannot be confirmed without DNA. The CDR3 spans 13 residues. The germline V gene has CDR1 SGHTA and CDR2 FQGNSA. This chain's CDR3 is CASEGANYNEQFF. The complete variable domain, with remaining parts taken from reference TRBV7-2 and TRBJ2-1, reads GAGVSQSPSNKVTEKGKDVELRCDPISGHTALYWYRQSLGQGLEFLIYFQGNSAPDKSGLPSDRFSAERTGGSVSTLTIQRTQQEDSAVYLCASEGANYNEQFFGPGTRLTVL.